This T cell receptor beta chain was retrieved from a study of blood T cell repertoires in COVID-19. Across the study: Some COVID-19 samples were acute and others convalescent; all came from the United States, Italy and Spain. From T cells, B-cell-depleted T cells, or PBMCs came the material, which was cDNA or gDNA.

The CDR3 totals 14 residues. Germline-derived CDR1 and CDR2 are MNHEY and SVGAGI. The germline V and J ends were trimmed by 8 bases and 0 bases, with 12 bases remaining between them. Authors' analysis steps: Amplifying reference gene primers gave estimates of nucleated cell counts. Assay: immunoSEQ multiplex PCR; the TCRdb copy retains only in-frame clones and omits some. The V and J calls and clone size were taken over from that table, and D and trimming were inferred from the DNA. The table records 150,000 to 200,000 clones, approximately 86% of them present only once. The sequenced material came from peripheral blood. The origin of this receptor is a man between 65 and 79 years old with acute or convalescent COVID-19. The J gene is TRBJ2-3, the V gene TRBV6-5; D perhaps matches TRBD1 (6 bases). The CDR3 protein is CASVTGTSTDTQYF. Here the CDR3 DNA reads TGTGCCAGCGTAACGGGGACAAGCACAGATACGCAGTATTTT.